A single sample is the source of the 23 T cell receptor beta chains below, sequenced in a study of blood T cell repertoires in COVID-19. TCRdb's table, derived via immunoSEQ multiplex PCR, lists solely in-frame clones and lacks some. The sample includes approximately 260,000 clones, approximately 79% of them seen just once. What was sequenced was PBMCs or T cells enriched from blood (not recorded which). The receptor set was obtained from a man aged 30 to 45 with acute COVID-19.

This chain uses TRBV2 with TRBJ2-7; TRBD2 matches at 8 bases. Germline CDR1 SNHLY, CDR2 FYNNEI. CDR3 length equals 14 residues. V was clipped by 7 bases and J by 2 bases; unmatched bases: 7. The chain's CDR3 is CASIGLAGPYEQYV. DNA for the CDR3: TGTGCCAGCATAGGGCTAGCGGGCCCCTACGAGCAGTACGTC.

CDR3: CASSTDLTGQGPTLLRNTIYF. In DNA, the CDR3 is TGCGCCAGCAGCACAGACCTTACGGGACAGGGTCCTACCCTTCTGAGAAACACCATATATTTT. J is TRBJ1-3 and V is TRBV5-1; 9 nucleotides agree with TRBD1. J gave up 5 bases and V 4 bases, and 25 bases lay outside the gene matches. The CDR3 has 21 residues. Germline assignment: CDR1 SGHRS and CDR2 YFSETQ. The whole variable domain, filled in from reference TRBV5-1 and TRBJ1-3, reads KAGVTQTPRYLIKTRGQQVTLSCSPISGHRSVSWYQQTPGQGLQFLFEYFSETQRNKGNFPGRFSGRQFSNSRSEMNVSTLELGDSALYLCASSTDLTGQGPTLLRNTIYFGEGSWLTVV.

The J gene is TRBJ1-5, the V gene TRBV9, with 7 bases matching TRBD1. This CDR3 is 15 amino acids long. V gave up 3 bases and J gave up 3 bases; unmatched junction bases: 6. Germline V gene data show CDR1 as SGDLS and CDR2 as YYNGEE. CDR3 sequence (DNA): TGTGCCAGCAGCGACGGGGGACAGCACAATCAGCCCCAGCATTTT. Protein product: CASSDGGQHNQPQHF.

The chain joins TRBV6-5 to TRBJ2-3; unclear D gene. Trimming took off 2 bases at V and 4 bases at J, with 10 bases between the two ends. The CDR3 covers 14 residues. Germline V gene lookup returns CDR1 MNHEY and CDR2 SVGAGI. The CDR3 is CASSYGPLADTQYF. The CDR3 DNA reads TGTGCCAGCAGTTACGGGCCCTTGGCAGATACGCAGTATTTT.

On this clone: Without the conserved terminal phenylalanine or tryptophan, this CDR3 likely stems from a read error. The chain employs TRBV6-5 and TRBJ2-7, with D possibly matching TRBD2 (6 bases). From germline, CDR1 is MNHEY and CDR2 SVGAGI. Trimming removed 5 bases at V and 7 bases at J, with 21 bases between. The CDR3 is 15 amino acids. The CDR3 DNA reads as TGTGCCAGCAGTCCCCGGGACTCTTATATGGGGGAGCAGTACGCC. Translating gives CASSPRDSYMGEQYA.

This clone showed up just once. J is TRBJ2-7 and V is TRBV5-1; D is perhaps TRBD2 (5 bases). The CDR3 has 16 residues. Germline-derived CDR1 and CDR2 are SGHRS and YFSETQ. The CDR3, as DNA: TGTGCCAGCAGCTCCGATTTCCTAGCTATCCCCTACGAGCAGTACGTC. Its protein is CASSSDFLAIPYEQYV.

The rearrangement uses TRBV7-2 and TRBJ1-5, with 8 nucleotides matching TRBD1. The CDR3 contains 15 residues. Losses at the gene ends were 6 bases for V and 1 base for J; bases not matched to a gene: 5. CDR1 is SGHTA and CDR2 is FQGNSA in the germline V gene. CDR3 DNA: TGTGCCAGCAGACCAGGGGGCTTAAGCAATCAGCCCCAGCATTTT. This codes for CASRPGGLSNQPQHF.

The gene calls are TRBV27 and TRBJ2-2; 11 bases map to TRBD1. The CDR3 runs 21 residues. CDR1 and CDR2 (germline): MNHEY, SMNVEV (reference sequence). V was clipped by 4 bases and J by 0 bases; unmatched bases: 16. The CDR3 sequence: CASSSRVVYRGQGANTGELFF. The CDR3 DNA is TGTGCCAGCAGTTCTAGGGTCGTTTACCGGGGACAGGGGGCGAACACCGGGGAGCTGTTTTTT.

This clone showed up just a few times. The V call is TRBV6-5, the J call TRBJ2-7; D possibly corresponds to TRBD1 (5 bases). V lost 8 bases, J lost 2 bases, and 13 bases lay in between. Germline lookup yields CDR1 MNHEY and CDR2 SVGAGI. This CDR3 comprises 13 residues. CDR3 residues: CASGARSAYEQYV. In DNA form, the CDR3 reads TGTGCCAGCGGGGCGCGGAGCGCCTACGAGCAGTACGTC.

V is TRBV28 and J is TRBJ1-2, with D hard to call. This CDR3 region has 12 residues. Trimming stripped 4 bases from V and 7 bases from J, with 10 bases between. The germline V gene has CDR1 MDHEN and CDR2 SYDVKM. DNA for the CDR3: TGTGCCAGCAGTTCCACTTACTCTGGCTACACCTTC. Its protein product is CASSSTYSGYTF.

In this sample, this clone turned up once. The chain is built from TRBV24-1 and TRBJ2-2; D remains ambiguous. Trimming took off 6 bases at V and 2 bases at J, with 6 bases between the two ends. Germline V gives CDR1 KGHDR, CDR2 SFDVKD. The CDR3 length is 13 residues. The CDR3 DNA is TGTGCCACCAGTCCAGAAAACACCGGGGAGCTGTTTTTT. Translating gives CATSPENTGELFF.

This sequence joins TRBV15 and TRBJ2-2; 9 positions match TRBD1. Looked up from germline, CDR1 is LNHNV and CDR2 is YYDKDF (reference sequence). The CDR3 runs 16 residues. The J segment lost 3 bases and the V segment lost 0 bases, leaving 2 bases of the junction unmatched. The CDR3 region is CATSREQGADTGELFF. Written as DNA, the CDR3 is TGTGCCACCAGCAGAGAACAGGGGGCGGACACCGGGGAGCTGTTTTTT.

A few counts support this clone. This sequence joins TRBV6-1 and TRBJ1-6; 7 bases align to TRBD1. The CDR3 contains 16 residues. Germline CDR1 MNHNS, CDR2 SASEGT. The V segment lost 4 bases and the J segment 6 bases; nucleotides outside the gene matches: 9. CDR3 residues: CASSVTGVSANSPLHF. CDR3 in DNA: TGTGCCAGCAGTGTAACAGGGGTTTCGGCTAATTCACCCCTCCACTTT.

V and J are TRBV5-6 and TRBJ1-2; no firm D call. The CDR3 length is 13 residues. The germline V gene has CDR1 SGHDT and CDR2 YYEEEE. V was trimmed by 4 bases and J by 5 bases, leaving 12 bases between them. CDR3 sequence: CASSPSEAYGYTF. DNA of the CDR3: TGTGCCAGCAGCCCCAGTGAGGCTTATGGCTACACCTTC.

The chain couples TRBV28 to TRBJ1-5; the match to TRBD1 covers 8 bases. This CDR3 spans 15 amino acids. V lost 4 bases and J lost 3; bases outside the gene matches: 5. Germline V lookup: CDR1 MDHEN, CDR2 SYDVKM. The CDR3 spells CASSSGQGSNQPQHF. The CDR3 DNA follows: TGTGCCAGCAGTTCCGGACAGGGCTCCAATCAGCCCCAGCATTTT.

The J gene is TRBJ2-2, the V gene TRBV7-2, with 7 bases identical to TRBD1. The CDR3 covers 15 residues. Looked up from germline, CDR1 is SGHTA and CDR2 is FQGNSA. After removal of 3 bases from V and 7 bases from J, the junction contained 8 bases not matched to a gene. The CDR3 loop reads CASSFTGARGGELFF. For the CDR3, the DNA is TGTGCCAGCAGCTTTACAGGGGCAAGGGGCGGGGAGCTGTTTTTT.

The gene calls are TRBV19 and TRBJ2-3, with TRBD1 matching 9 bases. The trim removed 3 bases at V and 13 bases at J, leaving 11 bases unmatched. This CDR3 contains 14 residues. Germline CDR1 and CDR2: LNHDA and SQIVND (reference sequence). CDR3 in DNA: TGTGCCAGTAGTATCCAAGGGGCCGGGACAGGGAAGTATTTT. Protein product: CASSIQGAGTGKYF.

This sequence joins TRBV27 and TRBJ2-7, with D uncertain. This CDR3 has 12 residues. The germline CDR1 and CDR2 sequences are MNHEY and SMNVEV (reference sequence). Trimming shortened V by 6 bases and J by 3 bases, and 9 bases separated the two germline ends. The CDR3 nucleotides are TGTGCCAGCAGGGGTGGGCTCTACGAGCAGTACGTC. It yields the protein CASRGGLYEQYV.

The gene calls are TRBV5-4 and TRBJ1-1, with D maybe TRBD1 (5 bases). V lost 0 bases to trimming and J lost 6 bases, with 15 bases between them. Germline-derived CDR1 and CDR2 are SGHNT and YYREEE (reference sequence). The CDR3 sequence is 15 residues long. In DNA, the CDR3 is TGTGCCAGCAGCTTGGAAGGGCATGGGGCCCCTGAAGCTTTCTTT. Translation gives CASSLEGHGAPEAFF.

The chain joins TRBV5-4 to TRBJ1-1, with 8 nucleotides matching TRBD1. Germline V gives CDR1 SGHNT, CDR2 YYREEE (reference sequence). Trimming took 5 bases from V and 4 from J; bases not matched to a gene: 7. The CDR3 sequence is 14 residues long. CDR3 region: CASSFDRGGTEAFF. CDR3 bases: TGTGCCAGCAGTTTCGACAGGGGAGGCACTGAAGCTTTCTTT.

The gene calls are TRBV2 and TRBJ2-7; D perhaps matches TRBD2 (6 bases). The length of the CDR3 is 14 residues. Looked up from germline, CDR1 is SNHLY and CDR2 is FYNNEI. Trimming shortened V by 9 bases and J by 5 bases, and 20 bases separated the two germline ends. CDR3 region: CASSVRAGSNEQYV. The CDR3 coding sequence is TGTGCCAGTTCCGTGAGGGCGGGATCGAACGAGCAGTACGTC.

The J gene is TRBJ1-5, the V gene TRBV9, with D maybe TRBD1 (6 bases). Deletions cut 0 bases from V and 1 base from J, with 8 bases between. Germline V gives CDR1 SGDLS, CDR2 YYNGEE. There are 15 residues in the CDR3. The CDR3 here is CASSVDRASNQPQHF. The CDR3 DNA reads TGTGCCAGCAGCGTAGACAGGGCCAGCAATCAGCCCCAGCATTTT.

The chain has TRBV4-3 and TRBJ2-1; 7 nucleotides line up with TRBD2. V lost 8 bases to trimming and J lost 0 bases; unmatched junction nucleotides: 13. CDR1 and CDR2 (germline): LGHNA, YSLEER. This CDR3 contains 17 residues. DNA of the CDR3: TGCGCCAGCTCTCCAGCCATGGCGGGAGCCTCCTACAATGAGCAGTTCTTC. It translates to CASSPAMAGASYNEQFF.